One TCR beta chain is described in this entry. Germline V gene sequence: CDR1 MNHEY, CDR2 SVGAGI. Between the trimmed V and J ends, which lost 5 bases and 6 bases, there was a span of 14 bases. There are 13 residues in the CDR3. Only in-frame clones appear in the TCRdb table, and some are missing; sequencing was by immunoSEQ multiplex PCR. The sample lists 40,000 to 60,000 clones, more than 90% seen once, with 0.37% in the top ten. This entry comes from a study of T cell changes during pregnancy in multiple sclerosis. The starting material was CD4+ T cells from peripheral blood mononuclear cells, obtained before pregnancy. The clonotype originates from a female donor with multiple sclerosis, enrolled in a pregnancy study. This chain uses TRBV6-5 with TRBJ2-7, with D possibly being TRBD2 (5 bases). CDR3 sequence reads: CASSVQWAGEQYF. As DNA, the CDR3 is TGTGCCAGCAGTGTTCAATGGGCGGGCGAGCAGTACTTC.